Each of the 13 T cell receptor beta chains below was sequenced from the same sample in a study of blood T cell repertoires in COVID-19. TCRdb keeps only in-frame clones here, not all; method: immunoSEQ multiplex PCR. Found here are more than 95,000 clones, 60% to 80% of them singletons; the top ten hold 4.5% to 6%. Source material: peripheral blood. Receptors were obtained from a man at least 80 years old with COVID-19, enrolled during active disease.

The gene calls are TRBV11-2 and TRBJ2-3; 15 bases fit TRBD2. Germline lookup yields CDR1 SGHAT and CDR2 FQNNGV. This CDR3 contains 16 residues. The J segment lost 3 bases and the V segment lost 3 bases, leaving 1 base of the junction unmatched. The CDR3 is CASSLGTSGRTDTQYF. The CDR3 DNA reads TGTGCCAGCAGCTTGGGGACTAGCGGGAGGACAGATACGCAGTATTTT.

The genes are TRBV5-1 and TRBJ2-1; 11 bases agree with TRBD2. Germline V lookup: CDR1 SGHRS, CDR2 YFSETQ. V dropped 6 bases and J dropped 7; count of bases not matched to a gene: 9. CDR3 length: 15 residues. The CDR3 DNA reads as TGCGCCAGCAACATAGCGGGAGGGCCCCGGAATGAGCAGTTCTTC. As protein: CASNIAGGPRNEQFF.

This clone was counted at least ten times. The J gene is TRBJ2-6, the V gene TRBV19, with D unresolved. V was pared by 1 base and J by 3 bases, with 7 bases between. This CDR3 contains 15 residues. CDR1 is LNHDA, CDR2 SQIVND, per germline (reference sequence). CDR3 nucleotides: TGTGCCAGTAGTATAGTCCGTGTTGGGGCCAACGTCCTGACTTTC. Its protein is CASSIVRVGANVLTF.

Note on this clone: Compared with germline, one end of the junction differs, possibly owing to a read error. The chain links TRBV7-7 to TRBJ1-5; 9 nucleotides align to TRBD1. The CDR3 covers 17 residues. CDR1 and CDR2 (germline): SSHAT, FNYEAQ (reference sequence). The CDR3 spells CASSSRGTGTRNQPQHF. CDR3 sequence (DNA): TGTGCTAGCAGCTCAAGGGGGACAGGGACTCGCAATCAGCCCCAGCATTTT.

The chain couples TRBV11-1 to TRBJ1-2, with D possibly being TRBD1 (6 bases). The CDR3 extends over 14 amino acids. Germline CDR1 and CDR2: SGHAT and FQDESV (reference sequence). V lost 5 bases and J lost 4, with 14 bases in between. CDR3 in DNA: TGTGCCAGCAGCCCAACAGGGACCATCTATGGCTACACCTTC. This translates into CASSPTGTIYGYTF.

The chain employs TRBV25-1 and TRBJ2-1, with D tentatively TRBD1 (6 bases). Germline V gives CDR1 MGHDK, CDR2 SYGVNS. Trimming cost V 2 bases and J 4 bases, with 12 bases left between them. This CDR3 is 15 amino acids long. The CDR3 loop is CASSERQATYNEQFF. The CDR3 bases are TGTGCCAGCAGTGAAAGACAGGCAACTTACAATGAGCAGTTCTTC. The full variable domain, in which reference TRBV25-1 and TRBJ2-1 provide the parts outside the CDR3, is EADIYQTPRYLVIGTGKKITLECSQTMGHDKMYWYQQDPGMELHLIHYSYGVNSTEKGDLSSESTVSRIRTEHFPLTLESARPSHTSQYLCASSERQATYNEQFFGPGTRLTVL.

The CDR3 coding sequence is TGTGCCAGCAGCTTTCGGATGACATCTACCGACGGAAACACCATATATTTT. This codes for CASSFRMTSTDGNTIYF. J is TRBJ1-3 and V is TRBV5-5; D is unclear. With 2 bases removed from V and 4 bases from J, the gap between germline ends came to 19 bases. The CDR3 covers 17 residues. CDR1 is SGHKS, CDR2 YYEKEE, per germline (reference sequence).

The V and J genes are TRBV7-2 and TRBJ1-4; the match to TRBD1 covers 9 bases. Germline trimming cut 2 bases from V and 3 bases from J; bases unmatched to any gene: 1. Germline CDR1 and CDR2: SGHTA and FQGNSA. CDR3 size: 15 residues. CDR3 sequence: CASSLTGGPNEKLFF. CDR3 DNA: TGTGCCAGCAGCTTAACAGGGGGCCCTAATGAAAAACTGTTTTTT.

This chain links TRBV5-1 with TRBJ1-1, with D unresolved. The CDR3 is 13 amino acids. CDR1 and CDR2 (germline): SGHRS, YFSETQ. V lost 5 bases, J lost 0 bases, and 8 bases lay in between. The CDR3 sequence: CASRETVNTEAFF. The CDR3 DNA reads TGCGCCAGCAGGGAAACAGTGAACACTGAAGCTTTCTTT.

A few counts support this clone. The J gene is TRBJ1-6, the V gene TRBV28; 7 positions match TRBD1. The CDR3 is 15 residues long. V lost 4 bases to trimming and J lost 6 bases; unmatched junction nucleotides: 6. Germline V gene lookup returns CDR1 MDHEN and CDR2 SYDVKM. The CDR3 loop reads CASSWGTAFNSPLHF. The CDR3 bases are TGTGCCAGCAGTTGGGGGACAGCCTTTAATTCACCCCTCCACTTT.

This CDR3 is CASSPLGQGAYEQYF. Here the CDR3 DNA reads TGTGCCAGCTCACCTCTGGGACAGGGGGCCTACGAGCAGTACTTC. The chain employs TRBV18 and TRBJ2-7, with 11 nucleotides matching TRBD1. Losses at the gene ends were 3 bases for V and 2 bases for J; bases not matched to a gene: 3. This CDR3 spans 15 amino acids. Per the germline V gene, CDR1 is KGHSH and CDR2 is LQKENI.

The gene calls are TRBV7-6 and TRBJ2-5; TRBD2 is a possible D gene (6 bases). The CDR3 is 15 residues long. V was clipped by 4 bases and J by 4 bases, with 16 bases between them. Germline lookup yields CDR1 SGHVS and CDR2 FNYEAQ. The CDR3 bases are TGTGCCAGCAGCTCGGGGGTCACTAGGGGAGAGACCCAGTACTTC. As protein: CASSSGVTRGETQYF.

The chain is built from TRBV15 and TRBJ1-6; 8 bases match TRBD1. Germline V lookup: CDR1 LNHNV, CDR2 YYDKDF (reference sequence). This CDR3 has 15 residues. Trimming took 2 bases from V and 9 from J; bases not matched to a gene: 6. The CDR3, as DNA: TGTGCCACCAGCAGACTTCGGACAGGGATTTCACCCCTCCACTTT. Its translation is CATSRLRTGISPLHF.